The rows below give T cell receptor beta chains drawn from one sample of a study of CD8+CD57+ T cells in acquired aplastic anemia. TCRdb re-derived calls from the reads in MiXCR, one entry per CDR3 protein. There are about 68,000 distinct CDR3 sequences in the sample; around half occur only once, and about 8% lies in the top ten. Sequencing was carried out using sorted CD4+, CD8+, or CD8+CD57+ T cells (not recorded which) from PBMCs. Receptor source: a human donor in good health, serving as a control. Both conserved end residues are part of each CDR3. The D gene is left open where the match is weak. Clone sizes are given selectively: once, few, many, or a class where the clone is expanded.

j_call clone_size v_call cdr3_length d_call cdr3_aa cdr3_nt
TRBJ2-5 . TRBV10-3 16 . CAISDLTRRDQETQYF TGTGCCATCAGTGACCTGACTAGGCGGGACCAAGAGACCCAGTACTTC
TRBJ2-1 many TRBV27 15 . CASSFGGLTYNEQFF TGTGCCAGCAGTTTCGGCGGGTTAACCTACAATGAGCAGTTCTTC
TRBJ1-6 . TRBV4-2 13 . CASSQEGNSPLHF TGTGCCAGCAGCCAAGAAGGGAATTCACCCCTCCACTTT
TRBJ1-2 . TRBV10-3 15 . CASSYSYRAFYGYTF TGTGCCAGCAGTTACTCGTACCGGGCCTTCTACGGCTACACCTTC
TRBJ1-2 . TRBV2 13 . CAGSEVGGLGYTF TGTGCCGGCAGTGAAGTCGGGGGGCTTGGCTACACCTTC
TRBJ2-7 . TRBV5-6 15 . CASSQVGLSSYEQYF TGTGCCAGCAGCCAGGTAGGACTGAGCTCCTACGAGCAGTACTTC
TRBJ2-2 once TRBV10-3 13 . CASSRNRAGELFF TGTGCCAGCAGCCGCAACAGGGCCGGGGAGCTGTTTTTT
TRBJ1-2 . TRBV20-1 13 TRBD1 CSARRDREHGYTF TGCAGTGCCAGACGGGACAGGGAACATGGCTACACCTTC
TRBJ1-2 many TRBV4-1 15 . CASSQVSGGGYGYTF TGCGCCAGCAGCCAAGTGTCTGGGGGCGGCTATGGCTACACCTTC
TRBJ2-1 few TRBV10-1 14 TRBD2 CASSGTSGGNEQFF TGCGCCAGCAGCGGGACTAGCGGGGGTAATGAGCAGTTCTTC
TRBJ1-4 . TRBV10-3 14 TRBD1 CAIRGTGQGEKLFF TGTGCCATCAGGGGCACGGGACAGGGAGAAAAACTGTTTTTT
TRBJ2-7 . TRBV5-1 14 TRBD2 CASSQTGLAYEQYF TGCGCCAGCAGCCAAACGGGACTAGCATACGAGCAGTACTTC
TRBJ1-5 . TRBV11-2 15 TRBD1 CASSRGQGRNQPQHF TGTGCCAGCAGCCGCGGACAGGGTAGGAATCAGCCCCAGCATTTT
TRBJ2-3 many TRBV27 14 . CASSLSPLWDTQYF TGTGCCAGCAGTTTATCCCCCCTCTGGGATACGCAGTATTTT
TRBJ2-1 . TRBV20-1 14 TRBD2 CSALRLATYNEQFF TGCAGTGCCCTAAGACTAGCGACCTACAATGAGCAGTTCTTC
TRBJ1-1 . TRBV20-1 14 TRBD1 CSAKTGGMETEAFF TGCAGTGCTAAGACAGGGGGCATGGAGACTGAAGCTTTCTTT
TRBJ2-3 many TRBV30 13 TRBD2 CAWVAGSTDTQYF TGTGCCTGGGTAGCGGGGAGCACAGATACGCAGTATTTT
TRBJ2-7 . TRBV9 17 TRBD2 CASSVGLAGGPSYEQYF TGTGCCAGCAGCGTAGGACTAGCGGGGGGGCCGTCCTACGAGCAGTACTTC
TRBJ2-7 . TRBV7-2 15 . CASSLAVGRPYEQYF TGTGCCAGCAGCTTAGCGGTGGGCAGGCCCTACGAGCAGTACTTC
TRBJ2-3 . TRBV5-4 16 TRBD2 CASSLKTSGGADTQYF TGTGCCAGCAGCTTGAAGACTAGCGGGGGGGCAGATACGCAGTATTTT
TRBJ2-2 . TRBV7-2 12 . CASSLAGGELFF TGTGCCAGCAGCTTAGCGGGCGGGGAGCTGTTTTTT
TRBJ1-2 many TRBV13 14 . CASSLLSDSYGYTF TGTGCCAGCAGCTTACTGTCGGATTCCTATGGCTACACCTTC
TRBJ2-7 once TRBV20-1 13 TRBD2 CSAGRSGRSEQYF TGCAGTGCTGGGCGTAGCGGGAGGTCGGAGCAGTACTTC
TRBJ2-5 few TRBV20-1 11 . CSARDPGRTFF TGCAGTGCTAGAGATCCGGGGAGGACGTTCTTC
TRBJ2-7 medium-sized TRBV10-1 13 . CASSRQPAYEQYF TGCGCCAGCAGTCGGCAGCCAGCCTACGAGCAGTACTTC
TRBJ1-1 many TRBV7-9 15 TRBD1 CASSLGQGVNTEAFF TGTGCCAGCAGCTTAGGACAGGGAGTAAACACTGAAGCTTTCTTT
TRBJ1-3 . TRBV4-1 14 . CASSRPGPGNTIYF TGCGCCAGCAGCCGCCCAGGGCCTGGAAACACCATATATTTT
TRBJ2-5 few TRBV7-2 14 TRBD2 CASSRGLAGETQYF TGTGCCAGCAGCCGAGGACTAGCGGGAGAGACCCAGTACTTC
TRBJ2-3 . TRBV11-2 14 TRBD2 CASSLELAGDTQYF TGTGCCAGCAGCTTAGAACTAGCGGGAGATACGCAGTATTTT
TRBJ2-7 many TRBV5-1 15 TRBD1 CASSLRQGLLYEQYF TGCGCCAGCAGCTTGAGACAGGGTCTCCTCTACGAGCAGTACTTC
TRBJ1-2 many TRBV6-2/TRBV6-3 15 . CASNLLGGGNYGYTF TGTGCCAGCAACCTATTGGGAGGAGGTAACTATGGCTACACCTTC
TRBJ2-7 medium-sized TRBV10-3 12 . CAISGERLEQYF TGTGCCATCAGTGGAGAGCGTCTCGAGCAGTACTTC
TRBJ2-7 few TRBV6-1 14 . CASEETGSSYEQYF TGTGCCAGCGAAGAGACGGGGAGCTCCTACGAGCAGTACTTC
TRBJ2-3 many TRBV20-1 15 TRBD2 CSARERDYPTDTQYF TGCAGTGCTAGAGAGAGGGACTACCCCACAGATACGCAGTATTTT
TRBJ2-7 many TRBV9 15 TRBD2 CASSILAGGPYEQYF TGTGCCAGCAGCATACTAGCGGGAGGGCCTTACGAGCAGTACTTC
TRBJ2-5 . TRBV7-2 16 TRBD2 CASSYRSNGGKETQYF TGTGCCAGCAGCTACCGATCTAACGGGGGGAAAGAGACCCAGTACTTC
TRBJ2-3 few TRBV9 16 . CASSVDVGVLADTQYF TGTGCCAGCAGCGTAGACGTGGGGGTGTTGGCGGATACGCAGTATTTT
TRBJ1-1 few TRBV9 16 . CASSEGYQTSNTEAFF TGTGCCAGCAGCGAAGGATACCAGACCTCGAACACTGAAGCTTTCTTT
TRBJ2-1 . TRBV19 11 . CASSRGTEQFF TGTGCCAGTAGCCGCGGGACTGAGCAGTTCTTC
TRBJ2-3 many TRBV10-1 16 . CASSETRGPSTDTQYF TGCGCCAGCAGTGAGACCAGGGGCCCTAGCACAGATACGCAGTATTTT
TRBJ1-5 . TRBV15 16 . CATSTQVGAGNQPQHF TGTGCCACCAGCACCCAAGTGGGCGCTGGCAATCAGCCCCAGCATTTT
TRBJ2-3 . TRBV24-1 17 TRBD2 CATSEGILAPYTDTQYF TGTGCCACCAGTGAGGGGATACTAGCGCCATACACAGATACGCAGTATTTT
TRBJ1-6 many TRBV6-1 14 TRBD1 CASSTGDYNPPLHF TGTGCCAGCAGTACAGGGGACTATAATCCACCCCTCCACTTT
TRBJ2-3 . TRBV3-1 14 . CASSQIPPTDTQYF TGTGCCAGCAGCCAAATTCCTCCCACAGATACGCAGTATTTT
TRBJ1-2 . TRBV29-1 11 TRBD1 CSGQGDYGYTF TGCAGCGGACAGGGAGACTATGGCTACACCTTC
TRBJ1-4 many TRBV6-1 13 . CASSRLSNEKLFF TGTGCCAGCAGCAGGTTATCAAATGAAAAACTGTTTTTT
TRBJ2-1 . TRBV9 15 TRBD1 CASSVEGATYNEQFF TGTGCCAGCAGCGTAGAGGGGGCCACCTACAATGAGCAGTTCTTC
TRBJ2-3 many TRBV5-1 15 TRBD1 CASSLGGVSTDTQYF TGCGCCAGCAGCCTAGGGGGCGTGAGCACAGATACGCAGTATTTT
TRBJ1-1 once TRBV29-1 12 TRBD1 CSARTGETEAFF TGCAGCGCCCGGACAGGGGAAACTGAAGCTTTCTTT
TRBJ1-4 once TRBV4-1 17 TRBD1 CAGSQAPPGQGGEKLFF TGCGCCGGCAGCCAAGCCCCACCGGGACAGGGAGGCGAAAAACTGTTTTTT
TRBJ2-7 . TRBV13 14 TRBD1 CASSLEQGNYEQYF TGTGCCAGCAGCTTAGAACAGGGGAACTACGAGCAGTACTTC
TRBJ2-2 . TRBV24-1 17 . CATSDFWEKGSAGELFF TGTGCCACCAGTGACTTCTGGGAGAAAGGGAGCGCCGGGGAGCTGTTTTTT
TRBJ1-1 . TRBV25-1 14 . CASTRQEMNTEAFF TGTGCCAGCACTAGGCAGGAGATGAACACTGAAGCTTTCTTT
TRBJ1-2 . TRBV19 15 TRBD1 CASSPTTGTNYGYTF TGTGCCAGTAGCCCGACGACAGGGACCAACTATGGCTACACCTTC